This entry lists 25 T cell receptor beta chains sequenced from one sample in a study of blood T cell repertoires in COVID-19. Data came from immunoSEQ multiplex PCR; TCRdb stores just in-frame clones and leaves some out. The sample lists around 160,000 clones, roughly nine tenths occurring once. The sequenced sample consisted of peripheral blood. The receptors were gathered from a man between 18 and 35 years old with acute or convalescent COVID-19.

This chain uses TRBV7-2 with TRBJ2-7, with a possible D match to TRBD2 (6 bases). CDR1 SGHTA and CDR2 FQGNSA come from the germline V gene. There are 14 residues in the CDR3. V dropped 5 bases and J dropped 1 base, with 12 bases sitting between them. This chain's CDR3 is CASSPRERSYEQYF. The CDR3, as DNA: TGTGCCAGCAGCCCCCGGGAGAGGTCCTACGAGCAGTACTTC. The whole variable domain, remainder taken from reference TRBV7-2 and TRBJ2-7, is GAGVSQSPSNKVTEKGKDVELRCDPISGHTALYWYRQSLGQGLEFLIYFQGNSAPDKSGLPSDRFSAERTGGSVSTLTIQRTQQEDSAVYLCASSPRERSYEQYFGPGTRLTVT.

The chain links TRBV19 to TRBJ2-1, with TRBD2 identical over 10 bases. CDR1 is LNHDA, CDR2 SQIVND, per germline (reference sequence). This CDR3 region has 15 residues. J was trimmed by 4 bases and V by 1 base; bases with no gene match: 1. The CDR3 region has the DNA TGTGCCAGTAGTATAGCACTAGCGGGGTACAATGAGCAGTTCTTC. This gives the protein CASSIALAGYNEQFF.

The rearrangement joins TRBV7-6 to TRBJ2-5, with 8 bases lining up with TRBD2. The germline gives CDR1 SGHVS, CDR2 FNYEAQ. The CDR3 extends over 18 amino acids. J gave up 0 bases and V 0 bases, and 9 bases lay outside the gene matches. CDR3: CASSLAPGSGGDQETQYF. The CDR3 DNA is TGTGCCAGCAGCTTAGCTCCAGGAAGCGGGGGAGACCAAGAGACCCAGTACTTC.

CDR3 region: CASSDRDREGTEAFF. CDR3 nucleotide sequence: TGTGCCAGCAGCGACCGGGACCGGGAGGGAACTGAAGCTTTCTTT. The chain couples TRBV13 to TRBJ1-1, with D perhaps TRBD1 (5 bases). Between the trimmed V and J ends, which lost 5 bases and 5 bases, there was a span of 18 bases. Germline lookup yields CDR1 PRHDT and CDR2 FYEKMQ (reference sequence). The CDR3 runs to 15 residues.

The gene calls are TRBV6-6 and TRBJ2-1; TRBD1 aligns across 9 bases. The CDR3 runs 16 residues. J was trimmed by 9 bases and V by 6 bases; bases with no gene match: 15. Germline assignment: CDR1 MNHNY and CDR2 SVGAGI (reference sequence). CDR3 DNA: TGTGCCAGCAGGGAACCGGGACAGGGAATGATAGGTGAGCAGTTCTTC. It specifies CASREPGQGMIGEQFF.

The chain uses TRBV6-1 and TRBJ2-2; TRBD1 agrees at 11 bases. The V gene's germline CDR1 is MNHNS and CDR2 SASEGT. The J segment lost 2 bases and the V segment lost 4 bases, leaving 6 bases of the junction unmatched. CDR3 size: 17 residues. CDR3 loop: CASSGTGGASNTGELFF. CDR3 sequence (DNA): TGTGCCAGCAGTGGGACAGGGGGCGCCTCCAACACCGGGGAGCTGTTTTTT.

The V and J genes are TRBV9 and TRBJ2-3; D is possibly TRBD1 (5 bases). This CDR3 contains 15 residues. Germline V gives CDR1 SGDLS, CDR2 YYNGEE. V was clipped by 0 bases and J by 2 bases, with 10 bases between them. The CDR3 is CASSVVGHYTDTQYF. CDR3 coding DNA: TGTGCCAGCAGCGTAGTGGGGCATTACACAGATACGCAGTATTTT. Drawing the rest from reference TRBV9 and TRBJ2-3, the complete variable domain is DSGVTQTPKHLITATGQRVTLRCSPRSGDLSVYWYQQSLDQGLQFLIQYYNGEERAKGNILERFSAQQFPDLHSELNLSSLELGDSALYFCASSVVGHYTDTQYFGPGTRLTVL.

This chain uses TRBV20-1 with TRBJ1-1; D not resolved. Germline V gene sequence: CDR1 DFQATT, CDR2 SNEGSKA (reference sequence). The germline V and J ends were trimmed by 3 bases and 1 base, with 6 bases remaining between them. This CDR3 is built from 12 residues. The CDR3 spells CSASVGNTEAFF. For the CDR3, the DNA is TGCAGTGCTAGTGTCGGGAACACTGAAGCTTTCTTT.

The genes are TRBV3-1 (or the pseudogene TRBV3-2) and TRBJ2-7; 10 nucleotides line up with TRBD2. CDR1 LGHDT and CDR2 YNNKEL come from the germline V gene (reference sequence). The ends lost 7 bases at V and 4 bases at J; junction bases unmatched: 13. The CDR3 contains 16 residues. The CDR3: CASTSWSSGGLYEQYV. In DNA, the CDR3 is TGTGCCAGCACCAGTTGGAGTAGCGGGGGGTTGTACGAGCAGTACGTC.

The chain links TRBV7-6 to TRBJ1-1; the match to TRBD1 covers 9 bases. The CDR3 runs 17 residues. The junction had 14 bases not matched to a gene; V was cut back by 4 bases and J by 5 bases. Germline CDR1 and CDR2: SGHVS and FNYEAQ. CDR3 coding DNA: TGTGCCAGCAGCTCGGCCAAATACAGGGGGCGGAAAACTGAAGCTTTCTTT. Translated: CASSSAKYRGRKTEAFF.

CDR3 protein: CASSLVSSMSPGQDEQYF. CDR3 nucleotide sequence: TGTGCCAGCAGCTTAGTTAGCTCCATGTCCCCGGGACAGGACGAGCAGTACTTC. The chain carries TRBV11-2 and TRBJ2-7, with 8 nucleotides matching TRBD1. The germline V gene has CDR1 SGHAT and CDR2 FQNNGV. After removal of 1 base from V and 5 bases from J, the junction contained 16 bases not matched to a gene. The length of the CDR3 is 18 residues.

J is TRBJ1-1 and V is TRBV5-5, with 8 positions matching TRBD1. The V segment lost 0 bases and the J segment 6 bases; nucleotides outside the gene matches: 7. The CDR3 is 15 amino acids. The germline V gene encodes CDR1 SGHKS and CDR2 YYEKEE (reference sequence). CDR3 amino acids: CASSLDPGGYPEAFF. The CDR3 DNA sequence: TGTGCCAGCAGCTTGGACCCAGGGGGCTATCCTGAAGCTTTCTTT.

J is TRBJ1-1 and V is TRBV6-6; TRBD1 agrees at 8 bases. The V segment lost 6 bases and the J segment 4 bases; nucleotides outside the gene matches: 7. The CDR3 sequence is 14 residues long. Germline V gene lookup returns CDR1 MNHNY and CDR2 SVGAGI (reference sequence). The CDR3 DNA reads as TGTGCCAGCAGGGTCACAGGGGGGGCCACTGAAGCTTTCTTT. This translates into CASRVTGGATEAFF.

The rearrangement joins TRBV18 to TRBJ2-3, with 7 bases aligning to TRBD2. V lost 2 bases to trimming and J lost 0 bases; unmatched junction nucleotides: 8. The CDR3 is 17 amino acids. In germline, CDR1 is KGHSH, CDR2 LQKENI. The DNA for the CDR3 is TGTGCCAGCTCACCATGGGCTAGCGGCCGTAGCACAGATACGCAGTATTTT. Translation: CASSPWASGRSTDTQYF. Full variable domain (outside the CDR3, taken from reference TRBV18 and TRBJ2-3): NAGVMQNPRHLVRRRGQEARLRCSPMKGHSHVYWYRQLPEEGLKFMVYLQKENIIDESGMPKERFSAEFPKEGPSILRIQQVVRGDSAAYFCASSPWASGRSTDTQYFGPGTRLTVL.

This sequence joins TRBV27 and TRBJ1-1, with D uncertain. Germline loops: CDR1 MNHEY, CDR2 SMNVEV (reference sequence). The CDR3 covers 14 residues. V was pared by 4 bases and J by 0 bases, with 9 bases between. The CDR3 reads CASSWAGLNTEAFF. In DNA, the CDR3 is TGTGCCAGCAGTTGGGCAGGATTGAACACTGAAGCTTTCTTT.

This clone occurred once. The chain joins TRBV11-2 to TRBJ1-1; maybe TRBD1 (6 bases). The CDR3 consists of 16 residues. CDR1 is SGHAT and CDR2 is FQNNGV in the germline V gene. V was pared by 4 bases and J by 1 base, with 16 bases between. CDR3 amino acids: CASSSPTTGRNTEAFF. In DNA form, the CDR3 reads TGTGCCAGCAGCTCACCGACGACAGGCCGGAACACTGAAGCTTTCTTT.

This rearrangement joins TRBV7-8 to TRBJ1-4; TRBD1 might be the D (5 bases). Germline assignment: CDR1 SGHVS and CDR2 FQNEAQ. V shed 5 bases and J shed 14 bases, with 15 bases lying between them. The CDR3 length is 12 residues. The chain's CDR3 is CASSQRGLILFF. The CDR3 nucleotides are TGTGCCAGCAGCCAGAGGGGACTGATTCTGTTTTTT.

This rearrangement joins TRBV5-4 to TRBJ2-3; the match to TRBD2 covers 10 bases. CDR3 size: 18 residues. V shed 3 bases and J 3 bases; nucleotides not matched to a gene: 13. CDR1 and CDR2 from the germline V gene are SGHNT and YYREEE (reference sequence). CDR3 nucleotides: TGTGCCAGCAGCTGGGAGGGACCTAGCGGGGGAGCAACAGATACGCAGTATTTT. Translating gives CASSWEGPSGGATDTQYF.

This chain connects TRBV7-8 to TRBJ1-3, with 9 bases identical to TRBD1. The germline gives CDR1 SGHVS, CDR2 FQNEAQ. This CDR3 spans 16 amino acids. V shed 5 bases, J shed 4 bases, and the junction held 9 bases outside the gene matches. The CDR3 nucleotides read TGTGCCAGCAGCCCACAACAGGGGGCGGCGGGAAACACCATATATTTT. It yields the protein CASSPQQGAAGNTIYF.

This chain uses TRBV7-9 with TRBJ2-2; D may be TRBD2 (5 bases). The germline V and J ends were trimmed by 7 bases and 1 base, with 10 bases remaining between them. This CDR3 comprises 14 residues. Germline CDR1 is SEHNR and CDR2 is FQNEAQ (reference sequence). CDR3 nucleotides: TGTGCCAGCATCCCCGGGGAGAACACCGGGGAGCTGTTTTTT. Amino acids: CASIPGENTGELFF.

V gene TRBV28 combines with J gene TRBJ1-1; D call uncertain. CDR3 size: 14 residues. CDR1 is MDHEN, CDR2 SYDVKM, per germline. The V gene lost 5 bases and the J gene lost 1 base, with 11 bases spanning the gap. The CDR3 loop reads CASSLRTRNTEAFF. CDR3 DNA: TGTGCCAGCAGTCTACGTACCCGGAACACTGAAGCTTTCTTT.

V gene TRBV6-5 combines with J gene TRBJ2-7; 7 bases are a match to TRBD2. Per the germline V gene, CDR1 is MNHEY and CDR2 is SVGAGI. With 10 bases clipped from V and 2 bases from J, the junction kept 11 bases outside the gene matches. This CDR3 region has 14 residues. This CDR3 is CATGSGGPPYEQYF. For the CDR3, the DNA is TGTGCCACCGGTTCGGGGGGTCCCCCCTACGAGCAGTACTTC.

The rearrangement uses TRBV5-4 and TRBJ2-5; 7 bases are a match to TRBD1. J lost 5 bases, V lost 3 bases, and 10 bases had no gene match. The germline V gene encodes CDR1 SGHNT and CDR2 YYREEE (reference sequence). The CDR3 is made up of 15 amino acids. The DNA for the CDR3 is TGTGCCAGCAGCTCCACCACATCAGGGGGTGAGACCCAGTACTTC. Its translation is CASSSTTSGGETQYF.

Only one count was recorded for this clone. The chain has TRBV4-1 and TRBJ2-1; TRBD2 might be the D (5 bases). CDR3 length: 14 residues. Trimming cost V 6 bases and J 3 bases, with 12 bases left between them. CDR1 and CDR2 (germline): MGHRA, YSYEKL. CDR3 DNA sequence: TGCGCCAGCAGATCAGGACTGGACTACAATGAGCAGTTCTTC. As protein: CASRSGLDYNEQFF.

In its sample, this clone was seen a few times. The chain couples TRBV6-5 to TRBJ2-7, with 7 bases identical to TRBD1. V trimming: 6 bases; J trimming: 3 bases; junction bases outside the gene matches: 11. Looked up from germline, CDR1 is MNHEY and CDR2 is SVGAGI. CDR3 length equals 15 residues. CDR3: CASSAGTEAYYEQYV. The CDR3 coding sequence is TGTGCCAGCAGCGCCGGGACAGAGGCATACTACGAGCAGTACGTC.